The subject of this entry is one TCR beta chain. This receptor's antigen is unknown. It is likely a read error: a sequence one base away is far more abundant. The germline V end is reduced by 3 bases and the J end by 10 bases; junction bases left unmatched: 9. Via the germline V gene, CDR1 is SNHLY and CDR2 FYNNEI. Spanning cysteine to phenylalanine, the CDR3 consists of 14 amino acids. Just CDR3 DNA is preserved here, 42 bases in frame from base 1. The data were taken from a study of regulatory T cells in long-lasting Graves disease (dated by TCRdb to about 2021). As for the study more broadly: In the newly diagnosed Graves' disease group, patients had been taking antithyroid drugs for less than 3 months. Patients with persistent Graves' disease were compared with patients with newly diagnosed Graves' disease using TCR sequencing and RNA sequencing of peripheral blood. The study was conducted in China and was registered as a clinical trial. TCR sequencing covered roughly 13 persistent and around 20 newly diagnosed Graves' disease patients, around 33 samples in total.

What the work shows at the level of the full study, not this receptor alone: More public clonotypes were shared among persistent patients (roughly 2,700) than among newly diagnosed patients (under 1,000). The authors noted that the small sample size was a limitation that may lower accuracy. Preferential use of TRBV28, TRBJ1-2 and TRBJ2-5 was observed in persistent disease, whereas TRBV20-1 and TRBJ2-1 were favored in newly diagnosed disease. The study examined only peripheral blood because the primary lesion, thyroid tissue, could not be accessed. Compared with newly diagnosed patients, persistent Graves' disease patients had lower TCR Shannon entropy and fewer highly expanded clones, which suggests clonal expansion. Only the TCR beta chain was sequenced and analyzed.

What the time point label conveys for this sample: newly diagnosed GD, antithyroid drugs for less than 3 months. For both TCR sequencing and RNA sequencing, RNA was extracted from PBMCs in TRIzol. The diagnosis of Graves' disease was made according to American Thyroid Association guidelines. The patients came from an endocrinology department in Xi'an, China. Each patient gave around 9.2 milliliters of peripheral blood, collected in an EDTA anticoagulant tube. Ficoll Paque Plus density gradient separation was used to isolate PBMCs, and no further T cell sorting was performed. An Agilent 2100 Bioanalyzer and agarose gel were used to check RNA quality, and a NanoDrop 2000 was used to measure RNA concentration. Library method: multiplex PCR. For sequencing, an Illumina HiSeq 4000 was employed. To build TCR beta libraries, CDR3 regions were amplified by Arm-PCR using iRepertoire HTBI primers. Gel purification was performed on PCR products prior to sequencing. The authors' pipeline ran thus. Across samples, about 63 TRBV and 14 TRBJ segments were identified and used for gene usage analysis of CDR3 amino acid clonotypes. COPE and FqMerger were used to merge the filtered high-quality paired reads into contigs. BLAST was used to align contigs to IMGT TRBV, TRBD and TRBJ reference genes, and CDR3 was defined according to IMGT. Clonotypes above 0.1% frequency were classified as highly expanded clones. Shannon entropy served as the measure of repertoire diversity, while the Gini coefficient captured V-J evenness. A clonotype was considered public if more than one individual shared it. TCRdb itself trimmed the public reads at Q25 with fastp, ran MiXCR and retained productive beta chains. Merged by CDR3 protein, the rows form single entries marked with the most common genes and DNA. These V and J calls originate from TCRdb's pipeline instead of the authors' own analysis. The sample records approximately 540,000 distinct CDR3 sequences, more than 10% of which are singletons. Roughly 8.2% of the sample rests with the top ten.

This sample also belongs to another study, concerning T cells in Graves' hyperthyroidism and ophthalmopathy. The second publication reports: A patient counted as having stable Graves' hyperthyroidism if no progression to ophthalmopathy occurred over 18 months of follow-up. Hyperthyroidism patients were newly diagnosed, with disease duration under 2 months, and aged 18 to 65 years. Patients with uncontrolled infections, other autoimmune diseases, pregnancy or lactation were excluded. Diagnoses relied on clinical symptoms, serum thyroxine and TRAb, thyroid ultrasound and orbital computed tomography. The first round of RT-PCR for the TCR CDR3 was performed with the HTBI primer set and the Qiagen OneStep RT-PCR kit. Blood samples also contained most of the expanded thyroid clonotypes (frequency above 0.001), which suggests that blood repertoires may reflect thyroid immune responses. A 13 V-J signature model separated ophthalmopathy from stable hyperthyroidism, with nearly 90% sensitivity and roughly 82% specificity in cross-validation and 80%/75% in testing. During validation, the model predicted progression to ophthalmopathy a median of approximately 7 months ahead of onset, with around 71% sensitivity and roughly 72% specificity. To identify TCR V-J signatures that set the groups apart, the researchers used a discovery cohort of 90 to 100 patients, made up of some 41 with Graves' ophthalmopathy and 57 with stable Graves' hyperthyroidism. Whether ophthalmopathy could be predicted prospectively was tested in an independent validation cohort made up of 18 hyperthyroidism patients plus 17 patients who later progressed to ophthalmopathy. The 90 or so discovery patients were randomly split 7:3 into training and test sets. The study also compared thyroid tissue and blood T-cell repertoires from about 6 Graves' hyperthyroidism patients. Following sampling, methimazole starting at 30 mg daily was given to hyperthyroidism patients, and high-dose intravenous methylprednisolone was given to ophthalmopathy patients. Libraries were constructed in a second round of multiplex PCR, after which size selection and purification were carried out. Paired-end sequencing of the libraries was performed with 100 bp reads on an Illumina HiSeq2000. Raw data were processed with SOAPnuke, discarding reads with adapters, uncalled bases, mean Phred below 15, or no exact constant-primer or identifier match. COPE v1.2.5 was used to merge the high-quality paired reads, and each unique nucleotide sequence was defined as a clonotype. Clonotypes were aligned to IMGT TRBV, TRBD and TRBJ reference segments using MiTCR v1.1. The analysis included only V-J combinations with a frequency above 0.0001, which together covered approximately 99% of the repertoires. A TCS score was defined as the ratio of F50 (clonal expansion) to E x V (chaos), with BLOSUM62-based TCRdist applied between CDR3 peptides within each V-J. Welch's t-statistics and random forest reduced roughly 540 V-J features to 10 to 15, which were used in a naive Bayes classifier (R e1071). Sample size was not statistically predetermined, and blinding of investigators to group allocation was not performed. TCR Vbeta CDR3 sequencing of some 140 peripheral blood samples (under 45 ophthalmopathy, 75 hyperthyroidism and approximately 17 progressor patients) is reported in the paper.

This receptor was obtained from a woman aged 25 to 39 with Graves disease. Donor details come from another sample of the same person, matched by shared clones. The specimen was peripheral blood mononuclear cells (PBMCs), collected at new diagnosis, from a patient treated with antithyroid drugs. The chain links TRBV2 with TRBJ2-1; TRBD1 fits 7 bases in the junction. The CDR3 in this case is CASSDDRVAYEQFF. The nucleotides are TGTGCCAGCAGTGACGACAGGGTGGCCTACGAGCAGTTCTTC.